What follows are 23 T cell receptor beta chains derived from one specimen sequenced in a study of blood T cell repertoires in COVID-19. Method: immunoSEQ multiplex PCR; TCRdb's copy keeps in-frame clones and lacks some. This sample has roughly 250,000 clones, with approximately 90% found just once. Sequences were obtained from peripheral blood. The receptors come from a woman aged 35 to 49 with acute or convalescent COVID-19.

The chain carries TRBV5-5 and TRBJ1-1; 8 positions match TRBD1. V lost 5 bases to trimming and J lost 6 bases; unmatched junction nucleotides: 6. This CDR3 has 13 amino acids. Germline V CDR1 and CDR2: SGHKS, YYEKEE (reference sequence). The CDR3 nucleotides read TGTGCCAGCAGATCAGGGGGCGCCGCTGAAGCTTTCTTT. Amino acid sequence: CASRSGGAAEAFF.

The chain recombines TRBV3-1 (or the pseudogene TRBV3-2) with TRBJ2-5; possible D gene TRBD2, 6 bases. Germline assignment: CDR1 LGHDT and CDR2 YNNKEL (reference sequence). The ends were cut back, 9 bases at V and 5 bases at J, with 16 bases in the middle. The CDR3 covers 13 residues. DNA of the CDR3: TGTGCCAGTAGCGGTGGGAGATCGGAGACCCAGTACTTC. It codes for CASSGGRSETQYF.

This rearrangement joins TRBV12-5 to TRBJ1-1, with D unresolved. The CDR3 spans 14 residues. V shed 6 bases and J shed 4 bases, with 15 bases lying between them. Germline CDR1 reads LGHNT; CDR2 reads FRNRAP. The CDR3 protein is CASGLKPGSTEAFF. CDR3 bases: TGTGCTAGTGGCCTGAAACCAGGCAGCACTGAAGCTTTCTTT.

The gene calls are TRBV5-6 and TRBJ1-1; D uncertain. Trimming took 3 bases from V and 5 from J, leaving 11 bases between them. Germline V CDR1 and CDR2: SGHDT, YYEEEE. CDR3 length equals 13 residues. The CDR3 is CASSSPLRTEAFF. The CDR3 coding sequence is TGTGCCAGCAGCTCTCCCCTGAGGACTGAAGCTTTCTTT. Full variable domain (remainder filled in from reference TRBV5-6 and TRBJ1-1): DAGVTQSPTHLIKTRGQQVTLRCSPKSGHDTVSWYQQALGQGPQFIFQYYEEEERQRGNFPDRFSGHQFPNYSSELNVNALLLGDSALYLCASSSPLRTEAFFGQGTRLTVV.

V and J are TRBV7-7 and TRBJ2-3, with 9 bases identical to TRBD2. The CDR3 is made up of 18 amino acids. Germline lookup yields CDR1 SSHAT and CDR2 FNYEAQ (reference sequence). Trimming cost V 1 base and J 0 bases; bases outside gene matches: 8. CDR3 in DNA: TGTGCCAGCAGCTTAGAGGCGAGGCTAGCGGGGAGCACAGATACGCAGTATTTT. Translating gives CASSLEARLAGSTDTQYF.

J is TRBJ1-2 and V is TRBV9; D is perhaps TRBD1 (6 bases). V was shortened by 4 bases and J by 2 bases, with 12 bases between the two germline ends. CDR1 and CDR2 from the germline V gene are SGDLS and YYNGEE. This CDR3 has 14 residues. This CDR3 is CASSWRGANYGYTF. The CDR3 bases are TGTGCCAGCAGCTGGCGGGGGGCCAACTATGGCTACACCTTC.

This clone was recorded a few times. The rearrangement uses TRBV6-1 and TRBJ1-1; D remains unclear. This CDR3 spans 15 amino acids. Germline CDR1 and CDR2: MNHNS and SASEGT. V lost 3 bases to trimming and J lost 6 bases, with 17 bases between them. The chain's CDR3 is CASSDTALLEAEAFF. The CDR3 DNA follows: TGTGCCAGCAGTGACACAGCTTTGTTGGAGGCTGAAGCTTTCTTT.

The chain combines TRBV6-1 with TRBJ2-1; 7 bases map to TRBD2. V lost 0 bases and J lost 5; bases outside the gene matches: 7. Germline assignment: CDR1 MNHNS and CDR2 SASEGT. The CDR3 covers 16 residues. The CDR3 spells CASSEALTSPNNEQFF. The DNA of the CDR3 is TGTGCCAGCAGTGAAGCGCTGACTAGCCCTAACAATGAGCAGTTCTTC.

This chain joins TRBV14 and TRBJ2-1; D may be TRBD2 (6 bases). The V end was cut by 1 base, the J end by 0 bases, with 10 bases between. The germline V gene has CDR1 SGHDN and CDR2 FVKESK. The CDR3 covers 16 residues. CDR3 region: CASSQVREPSYNEQFF. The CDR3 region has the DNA TGTGCCAGCAGCCAAGTGCGGGAACCCTCCTACAATGAGCAGTTCTTC.

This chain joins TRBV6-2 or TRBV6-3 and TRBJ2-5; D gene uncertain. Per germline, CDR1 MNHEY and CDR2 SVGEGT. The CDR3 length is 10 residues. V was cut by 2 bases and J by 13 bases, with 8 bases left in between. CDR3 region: CASSYGLWYF. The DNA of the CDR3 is TGTGCCAGCAGTTACGGCCTCTGGTACTTC.

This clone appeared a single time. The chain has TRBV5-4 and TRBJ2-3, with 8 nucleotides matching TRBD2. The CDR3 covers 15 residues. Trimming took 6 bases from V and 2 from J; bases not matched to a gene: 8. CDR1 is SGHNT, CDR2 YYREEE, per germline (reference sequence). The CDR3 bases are TGTGCCAGCAATACAGCGGGGGCACCCACAGATACGCAGTATTTT. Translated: CASNTAGAPTDTQYF. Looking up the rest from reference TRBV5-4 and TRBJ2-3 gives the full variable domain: ETGVTQSPTHLIKTRGQQVTLRCSSQSGHNTVSWYQQALGQGPQFIFQYYREEENGRGNFPPRFSGLQFPNYSSELNVNALELDDSALYLCASNTAGAPTDTQYFGPGTRLTVL.

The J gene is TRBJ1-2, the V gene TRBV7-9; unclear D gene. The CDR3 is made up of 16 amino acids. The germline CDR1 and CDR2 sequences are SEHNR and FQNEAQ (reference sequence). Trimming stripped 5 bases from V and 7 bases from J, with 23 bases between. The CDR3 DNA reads TGTGCCAGCAGCCCTCCTCCAGTTCGGGAGCGGGGTGGCTACACCTTC. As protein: CASSPPPVRERGGYTF.

CDR3 in amino acids: CATSSLSVWNSPLHF. The CDR3 DNA is TGTGCCACCAGCAGCCTAAGTGTCTGGAATTCACCCCTCCACTTT. The chain couples TRBV15 to TRBJ1-6; D gene uncertain. The CDR3 runs to 15 residues. The germline gives CDR1 LNHNV, CDR2 YYDKDF (reference sequence). Trimming pared 3 bases from V and 7 bases from J, leaving 13 bases between.

CDR3 nucleotides: TGTGCCTGGAGTGTAAAGGGGGAGACCCAGTACTTC. Translation: CAWSVKGETQYF. The genes are TRBV30 and TRBJ2-5; the D gene is possibly TRBD1 (5 bases). Trimming left V 0 bases short and J 5 bases short, with 7 bases between. CDR1 and CDR2 (germline): GTSNPN, SVGIG (reference sequence). The CDR3 extends over 12 amino acids.

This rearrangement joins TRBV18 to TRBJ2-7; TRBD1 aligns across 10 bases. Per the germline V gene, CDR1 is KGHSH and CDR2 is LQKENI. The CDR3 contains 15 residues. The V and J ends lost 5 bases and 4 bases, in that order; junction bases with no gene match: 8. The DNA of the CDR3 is TGTGCCAGCTCAGCCGGGACAGGGGATGGTTACGAGCAGTACGTC. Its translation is CASSAGTGDGYEQYV.

The CDR3 coding sequence is TGTGCCAGCAGCTTTGACGACAGGGTTGACTGGAACACTGAAGCTTTCTTT. This sequence encodes CASSFDDRVDWNTEAFF. The chain carries TRBV11-2 and TRBJ1-1, with 7 bases that match TRBD1. This CDR3 region has 17 residues. CDR1 is SGHAT and CDR2 is FQNNGV in the germline V gene. Trimming took 3 bases from V and 1 from J; bases not matched to a gene: 11.

CDR3 in amino acids: CASSPRTGYTEAFF. CDR3 nucleotides: TGTGCCAGCAGCCCCCGGACAGGATACACTGAAGCTTTCTTT. The chain combines TRBV14 with TRBJ1-1; the match to TRBD1 covers 7 bases. Germline lookup yields CDR1 SGHDN and CDR2 FVKESK. After removal of 4 bases from V and 3 bases from J, the junction contained 5 bases not matched to a gene. This CDR3 has 14 amino acids.

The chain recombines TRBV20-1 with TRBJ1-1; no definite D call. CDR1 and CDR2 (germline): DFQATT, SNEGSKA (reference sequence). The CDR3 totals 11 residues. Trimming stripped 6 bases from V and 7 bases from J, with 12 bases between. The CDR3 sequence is CSAAAGIEAFF. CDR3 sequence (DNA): TGCAGTGCCGCGGCGGGGATTGAAGCTTTCTTT.

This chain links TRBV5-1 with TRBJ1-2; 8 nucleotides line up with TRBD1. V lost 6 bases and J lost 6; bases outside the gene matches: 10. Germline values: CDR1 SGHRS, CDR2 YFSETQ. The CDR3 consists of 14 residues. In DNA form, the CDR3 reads TGCGCCAGCACCCTGGACAGGGTAAATGATGGCTACACCTTC. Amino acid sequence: CASTLDRVNDGYTF. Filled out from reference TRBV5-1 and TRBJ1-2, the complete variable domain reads KAGVTQTPRYLIKTRGQQVTLSCSPISGHRSVSWYQQTPGQGLQFLFEYFSETQRNKGNFPGRFSGRQFSNSRSEMNVSTLELGDSALYLCASTLDRVNDGYTFGSGTRLTVV.

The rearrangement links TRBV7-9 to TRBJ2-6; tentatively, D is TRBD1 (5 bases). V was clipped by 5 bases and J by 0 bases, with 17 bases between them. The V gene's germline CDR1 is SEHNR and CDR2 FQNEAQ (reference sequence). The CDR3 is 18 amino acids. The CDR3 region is CASSHTWGTRSGANVLTF. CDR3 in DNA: TGTGCCAGCAGCCATACATGGGGCACCCGCTCTGGGGCCAACGTCCTGACTTTC.

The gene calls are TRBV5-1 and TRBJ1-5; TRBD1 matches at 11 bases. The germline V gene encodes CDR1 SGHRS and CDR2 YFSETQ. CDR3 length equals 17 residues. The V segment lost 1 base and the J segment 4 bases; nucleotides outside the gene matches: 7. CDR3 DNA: TGCGCCAGCAGCTTGAGGTGGGACAGGGGGAGGAATCAGCCCCAGCATTTT. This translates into CASSLRWDRGRNQPQHF.

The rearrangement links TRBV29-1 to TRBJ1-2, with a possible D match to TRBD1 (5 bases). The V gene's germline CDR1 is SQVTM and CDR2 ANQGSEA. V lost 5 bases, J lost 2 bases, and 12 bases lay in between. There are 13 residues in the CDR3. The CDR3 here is CSVTSGWNYGYTF. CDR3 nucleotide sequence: TGCAGCGTTACCTCAGGGTGGAACTATGGCTACACCTTC. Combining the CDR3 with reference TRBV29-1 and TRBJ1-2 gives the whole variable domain SAVISQKPSRDICQRGTSLTIQCQVDSQVTMMFWYRQQPGQSLTLIATANQGSEATYESGFVIDKFPISRPNLTFSTLTVSNMSPEDSSIYLCSVTSGWNYGYTFGSGTRLTVV.

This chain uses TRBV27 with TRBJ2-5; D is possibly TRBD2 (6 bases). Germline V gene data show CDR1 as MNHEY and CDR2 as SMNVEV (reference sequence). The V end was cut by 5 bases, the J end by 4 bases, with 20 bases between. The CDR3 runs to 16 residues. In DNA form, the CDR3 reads TGTGCCAGCAGTCCACACCTGACTCGGGGAGGAGAGACCCAGTACTTC. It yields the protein CASSPHLTRGGETQYF.